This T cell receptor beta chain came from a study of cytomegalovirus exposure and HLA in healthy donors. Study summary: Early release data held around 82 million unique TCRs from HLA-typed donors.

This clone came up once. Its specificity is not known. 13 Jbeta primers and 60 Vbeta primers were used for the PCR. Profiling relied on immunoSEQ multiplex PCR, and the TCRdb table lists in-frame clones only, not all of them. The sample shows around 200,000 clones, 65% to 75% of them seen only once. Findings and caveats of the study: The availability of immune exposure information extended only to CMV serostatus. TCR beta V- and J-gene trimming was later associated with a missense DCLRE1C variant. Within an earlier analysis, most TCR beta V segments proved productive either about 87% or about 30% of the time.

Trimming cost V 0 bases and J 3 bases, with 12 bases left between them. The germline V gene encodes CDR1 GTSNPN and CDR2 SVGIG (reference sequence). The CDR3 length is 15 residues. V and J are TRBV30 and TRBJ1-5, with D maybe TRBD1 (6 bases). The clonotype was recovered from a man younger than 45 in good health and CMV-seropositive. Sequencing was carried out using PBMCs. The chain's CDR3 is CAWSVRDNLNQPQHF. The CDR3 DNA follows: TGTGCCTGGAGTGTACGGGACAACCTCAATCAGCCCCAGCATTTT.